Below, 13 T cell receptor beta chains from the same sample are listed, as sequenced in a study of blood T cell repertoires in COVID-19. Profiled with immunoSEQ multiplex PCR; TCRdb holds only in-frame clones, not every one. The table lists approximately 57,000 clones, approximately 90% of them singletons, with 4% in the top ten. Sequencing input: peripheral blood. Receptors were obtained from a man between 45 and 60 years old with acute or convalescent COVID-19.

This chain connects TRBV6-5 to TRBJ2-7; possibly TRBD2 for D (6 bases). The ends were cut back, 8 bases at V and 6 bases at J, with 17 bases in the middle. The germline V gene encodes CDR1 MNHEY and CDR2 SVGAGI. The CDR3 has 13 amino acids. The CDR3 protein is CASVKLATVEQYF. Here the CDR3 DNA reads TGTGCCAGCGTCAAACTAGCCACTGTCGAGCAGTACTTC.

V gene TRBV27 combines with J gene TRBJ2-3; D is perhaps TRBD1 (8 bases). V was trimmed by 6 bases and J by 2 bases, leaving 15 bases between them. Germline V lookup: CDR1 MNHEY, CDR2 SMNVEV (reference sequence). The CDR3 has 15 residues. CDR3 sequence (DNA): TGTGCCAGCAGAAGACAGGGGAGGGCCACAGATACGCAGTATTTT. Its translation is CASRRQGRATDTQYF.

This sequence joins TRBV5-8 and TRBJ1-5, with 7 bases aligning to TRBD1. J lost 0 bases, V lost 0 bases, and 9 bases had no gene match. The CDR3 is 18 residues long. The V gene's germline CDR1 is SGHTS and CDR2 YDEGEE. The CDR3 is CASSLVRQGYYSNQPQHF. The CDR3 nucleotides read TGTGCCAGCAGCTTGGTGAGACAGGGCTATTATAGCAATCAGCCCCAGCATTTT. The whole variable domain, remainder taken from reference TRBV5-8 and TRBJ1-5, is EAGVTQSPTHLIKTRGQQATLRCSPISGHTSVYWYQQALGLGLQFLLWYDEGEERNRGNFPPRFSGRQFPNYSSELNVNALELEDSALYLCASSLVRQGYYSNQPQHFGDGTRLSIL.

The chain uses TRBV19 and TRBJ2-1; D may be TRBD2 (5 bases). Germline V gives CDR1 LNHDA, CDR2 SQIVND (reference sequence). The CDR3 covers 16 residues. Trimming cost V 3 bases and J 0 bases, with 12 bases left between them. CDR3 in DNA: TGTGCCAGTAGTATTTCGGGGATGACCTCCTACAATGAGCAGTTCTTC. The encoded protein is CASSISGMTSYNEQFF.

CDR3 nucleotide sequence: TGTGCCAGCACAGGGTCGGGAGACACCATATATTTT. Protein product: CASTGSGDTIYF. The gene calls are TRBV12-3 or TRBV12-4 and TRBJ1-3; TRBD1 might be the D (5 bases). This CDR3 has 12 amino acids. V was clipped by 7 bases and J by 8 bases, with 12 bases between them.

The gene calls are TRBV6-6 and TRBJ2-1; 9 bases align to TRBD1. CDR3 length: 16 amino acids. Trimming removed 5 bases from V and 0 bases from J; junction bases left unmatched: 5. Germline CDR1 reads MNHNY; CDR2 reads SVGAGI (reference sequence). The CDR3 nucleotides read TGTGCCAGCAGTATCGACAGGGGGGGCTCCTACAATGAGCAGTTCTTC. Its translation: CASSIDRGGSYNEQFF.

This CDR3 reads CASSLEDRWRETQYF. DNA of the CDR3: TGTGCCAGCAGCTTAGAGGACAGGTGGAGAGAGACCCAGTACTTC. The V call is TRBV11-1, the J call TRBJ2-5, with 7 bases matching TRBD1. Germline CDR1 reads SGHAT; CDR2 reads FQDESV (reference sequence). Trimming cost V 1 base and J 4 bases; bases outside gene matches: 6. This CDR3 has 15 residues.

The rearrangement uses TRBV27 and TRBJ1-3; 9 nucleotides match TRBD1. V gave up 6 bases and J gave up 6 bases; unmatched junction bases: 12. The CDR3 contains 16 residues. Germline V gene data show CDR1 as MNHEY and CDR2 as SMNVEV (reference sequence). CDR3 in amino acids: CASSAQGASALNTIYF. CDR3 bases: TGTGCCAGCAGCGCACAGGGGGCATCTGCTCTAAACACCATATATTTT.

The chain recombines TRBV11-2 with TRBJ2-3; D possibly corresponds to TRBD2 (6 bases). The germline gives CDR1 SGHAT, CDR2 FQNNGV. V lost 1 base, J lost 3 bases, and 17 bases lay in between. This CDR3 is 17 amino acids long. DNA for the CDR3: TGTGCCAGCAGCTTAGGTCGACTAGTGGGACCAACAGATACGCAGTATTTT. Residues: CASSLGRLVGPTDTQYF.

This clone has just one count. The chain recombines TRBV11-3 with TRBJ1-6; D not certain. Trimming cost V 5 bases and J 8 bases, with 7 bases left between them. Germline assignment: CDR1 SGHNT and CDR2 YENEEA. This CDR3 is 12 amino acids long. The DNA for the CDR3 is TGTGCCAGCAGCCCTTCCGATTCACCCCTCCACTTT. Residues: CASSPSDSPLHF.

The chain uses TRBV2 and TRBJ2-5; D is uncertain. The CDR3 spans 11 residues. The germline gives CDR1 SNHLY, CDR2 FYNNEI. V lost 9 bases, J lost 2 bases, and 7 bases lay in between. The CDR3 region is CASGRQETQYF. CDR3 DNA sequence: TGTGCCAGTGGGCGACAAGAGACCCAGTACTTC.

The chain couples TRBV15 to TRBJ1-5; the match to TRBD1 covers 8 bases. Per germline, CDR1 LNHNV and CDR2 YYDKDF (reference sequence). J lost 6 bases, V lost 1 base, and 11 bases had no gene match. This CDR3 contains 17 residues. The CDR3 DNA reads TGTGCCACCAGCAGAGGAGGGCTCAGGGGGCAAGGTCAGCCCCAGCATTTT. This sequence encodes CATSRGGLRGQGQPQHF. Drawing the rest from reference TRBV15 and TRBJ1-5, the complete variable domain is DAMVIQNPRYQVTQFGKPVTLSCSQTLNHNVMYWYQQKSSQAPKLLFHYYDKDFNNEADTPDNFQSRRPNTSFCFLDIRSPGLGDTAMYLCATSRGGLRGQGQPQHFGDGTRLSIL.

The CDR3 DNA reads TGTGCCAGTAGTATAGTGACCGGGAGGGCCGAGCAGTACTTC. Translating gives CASSIVTGRAEQYF. The chain employs TRBV19 and TRBJ2-7; 8 bases align to TRBD2. Germline loops: CDR1 LNHDA, CDR2 SQIVND (reference sequence). The CDR3 is made up of 14 amino acids. V lost 1 base, J lost 6 bases, and 5 bases stayed unmatched.